This T cell receptor (beta chain) was sequenced for a study of blood T cell repertoires in COVID-19. Measured with immunoSEQ multiplex PCR; TCRdb has only the in-frame clones, and not every one. The table has 250,000 to 350,000 clones, roughly 90% seen once; the top ten hold roughly 2%. The ends were cut back, 4 bases at V and 7 bases at J, with 10 bases in the middle. Germline lookup yields CDR1 MDHEN and CDR2 SYDVKM. The length of the CDR3 is 12 residues. The sequenced sample was peripheral blood. The chain couples TRBV28 to TRBJ1-2, with D possibly TRBD1 on 6 matching bases. This clonotype was obtained from a woman aged 50 to 60 who had recovered from COVID-19. The CDR3 region has the DNA TGTGCCAGCAGTTCAGGGGTAGGTGGCTACACCTTC. This gives the protein CASSSGVGGYTF.